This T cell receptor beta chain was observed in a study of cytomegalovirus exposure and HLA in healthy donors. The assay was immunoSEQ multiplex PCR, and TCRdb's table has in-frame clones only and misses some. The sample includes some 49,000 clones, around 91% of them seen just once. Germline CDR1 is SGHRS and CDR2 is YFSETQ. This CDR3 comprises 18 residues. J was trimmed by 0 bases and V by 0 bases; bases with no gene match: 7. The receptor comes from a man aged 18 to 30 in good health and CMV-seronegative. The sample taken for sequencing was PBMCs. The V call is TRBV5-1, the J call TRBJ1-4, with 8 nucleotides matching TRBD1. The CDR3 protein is CASSLGLAQGATNEKLFF. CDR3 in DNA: TGCGCCAGCAGCTTGGGGCTTGCACAGGGGGCAACTAATGAAAAACTGTTTTTT.